This entry is about one TCR beta chain. Its matching antigen is unknown. The CDR3 is made up of 12 amino acids. V lost 6 bases and J lost 3, with 8 bases in between. Germline CDR1 and CDR2: MDHEN and SYDVKM. TCRdb re-derived calls from the reads in MiXCR, one entry per CDR3 protein. The data hold around 800,000 distinct CDR3 sequences, with around a third observed a single time. The source of the sample is a study of T cell repertoires in cytomegalovirus infection. Study-level background: Through public TCR beta signatures, both CMV infection and matching HLA type were indicated.

General study results and limits: The study found HLA-C-restricted CMV-specific TCR beta clonotypes dominating the ex vivo response.

The chain is built from TRBV28 and TRBJ1-1, with D unclear. This TCR came from a human donor in good health (CMV status not recorded). Some clones in this sample may be carry-over from other donors' samples. Sequenced here: cultured CD8+ T cells from PBMCs, sampled from culture after CMV antigen stimulation. The CDR3 DNA is TGTGCCAGCAGGCCAGCGTACACTGAAGCTTTCTTT. It translates to CASRPAYTEAFF.